What follows are 26 T cell receptor beta chains derived from one specimen sequenced in a study of radiation and T cells in renal cell carcinoma. Stated time point: baseline pretreatment blood. The treatment: 15 Gy SBRT to primary tumor, nephrectomy 4 weeks later. Assay used: immunoSEQ multiplex PCR; TCRdb lists only in-frame clones, some missing. The sample records 150,000 or so clones, about 85% being singletons. The specimen comprised blood, sampled from a patient whose treatment included radiotherapy and nephrectomy. These TCRs come from a woman between 70 and 85 years old with renal cell carcinoma.

CDR3 nucleotide sequence: TGTGCCAGCAGCGCCTGGGGGGCTCAGCCCCAGCATTTT. Translating gives CASSAWGAQPQHF. This chain connects TRBV27 to TRBJ1-5, with a weak D call TRBD1 (6 bases). The ends were cut back, 6 bases at V and 6 bases at J, with 12 bases in the middle. The CDR3 is made up of 13 amino acids. The germline V gene encodes CDR1 MNHEY and CDR2 SMNVEV (reference sequence).

V and J are TRBV10-3 and TRBJ1-5, with D hard to call. V was cut by 3 bases and J by 0 bases, with 6 bases left in between. Germline CDR1 and CDR2: ENHRY and SYGVKD. This CDR3 contains 14 residues. CDR3 protein: CAISDLNSNQPQHF. The CDR3 region has the DNA TGTGCCATCAGTGACCTTAATAGCAATCAGCCCCAGCATTTT.

V and J are TRBV29-1 and TRBJ2-3; D not resolved. The germline V gene encodes CDR1 SQVTM and CDR2 ANQGSEA. The CDR3 totals 14 residues. V was shortened by 2 bases and J by 0 bases, with 9 bases between the two germline ends. CDR3 protein: CSVESPVSTDTQYF. In DNA form, the CDR3 reads TGCAGCGTTGAAAGTCCCGTTAGCACAGATACGCAGTATTTT.

V usage is TRBV7-6 and J usage is TRBJ2-7; TRBD2 aligns across 16 bases. CDR3 length: 17 amino acids. The ends lost 4 bases at V and 2 bases at J; junction bases unmatched: 5. Germline V CDR1 and CDR2: SGHVS, FNYEAQ. The CDR3 bases are TGTGCCAGCAGCTCGGGACTAGCGGGGGGGAAAACCTACGAGCAGTACTTC. Translation gives CASSSGLAGGKTYEQYF.

The chain is built from TRBV25-1 and TRBJ1-1, with 7 bases that match TRBD1. The CDR3 sequence is 13 residues long. Germline values: CDR1 MGHDK, CDR2 SYGVNS. Trimming took 2 bases from V and 4 from J; bases not matched to a gene: 1. CDR3 loop: CASSEQGGTEAFF. CDR3 bases: TGTGCCAGCAGTGAACAGGGGGGCACTGAAGCTTTCTTT.

CDR3 loop: CASSPASGLTEAFF. The CDR3 nucleotides are TGTGCCAGCTCACCTGCCTCAGGGTTAACTGAAGCTTTCTTT. This sequence joins TRBV18 and TRBJ1-1, with D possibly matching TRBD1 (5 bases). Deletions cut 3 bases from V and 5 bases from J, with 13 bases between. The CDR3 is made up of 14 amino acids. Germline assignment: CDR1 KGHSH and CDR2 LQKENI.

The CDR3 here is CASSLGPKGAGNQPQHF. The CDR3 DNA sequence: TGTGCCAGCAGCTTGGGGCCTAAGGGGGCCGGGAATCAGCCCCAGCATTTT. The gene calls are TRBV5-6 and TRBJ1-5; TRBD1 aligns across 7 bases. This CDR3 has 17 residues. Germline V gene lookup returns CDR1 SGHDT and CDR2 YYEEEE. The trim removed 0 bases at V and 4 bases at J, leaving 10 bases unmatched.

The J gene is TRBJ2-2, the V gene TRBV30, with D possibly TRBD1 on 6 matching bases. Germline V gene lookup returns CDR1 GTSNPN and CDR2 SVGIG (reference sequence). This CDR3 is 17 amino acids long. Trimming cost V 0 bases and J 7 bases, with 21 bases left between them. CDR3 in amino acids: CAWSVRRGPSGGGELFF. The CDR3 region has the DNA TGTGCCTGGAGTGTACGCAGGGGCCCCTCGGGTGGCGGGGAGCTGTTTTTT.

This clone was recorded only once. The chain has TRBV27 and TRBJ1-2; 10 bases map to TRBD1. Trimming removed 5 bases from V and 5 bases from J; junction bases left unmatched: 2. Germline V gene lookup returns CDR1 MNHEY and CDR2 SMNVEV (reference sequence). The CDR3 extends over 13 amino acids. CDR3 DNA sequence: TGTGCCAGCAGTAGACAGGGGGCATATGGCTACACCTTC. The encoded protein is CASSRQGAYGYTF.

This rearrangement joins TRBV6-5 to TRBJ2-7, with a weak D call TRBD1 (6 bases). This CDR3 region has 14 residues. Germline values: CDR1 MNHEY, CDR2 SVGAGI. Deletions cut 0 bases from V and 4 bases from J, with 10 bases between. The CDR3 DNA follows: TGTGCCAGCAGTTACTCCAGGGGTCGATACGAGCAGTACTTC. Its protein is CASSYSRGRYEQYF.

The J gene is TRBJ2-2, the V gene TRBV9, with D perhaps being TRBD1 or TRBD2 (5 bases each). The CDR3 runs to 16 residues. Germline V lookup: CDR1 SGDLS, CDR2 YYNGEE. Trimming pared 4 bases from V and 3 bases from J, leaving 16 bases between. This chain's CDR3 is CASSRGVRGDTGELFF. CDR3 nucleotides: TGTGCCAGCAGCCGAGGAGTTAGAGGGGACACCGGGGAGCTGTTTTTT.

This chain links TRBV6-6 with TRBJ2-3; no definite D call. The CDR3 consists of 12 residues. The V and J ends lost 2 bases and 5 bases respectively, with 5 bases between them. In germline, CDR1 is MNHNY, CDR2 SVGAGI (reference sequence). The DNA of the CDR3 is TGTGCCAGCAGTTACGGGATAGATACGCAGTATTTT. Translating it yields CASSYGIDTQYF.

This rearrangement joins TRBV18 to TRBJ2-3; the match to TRBD1 covers 9 bases. Germline V gene sequence: CDR1 KGHSH, CDR2 LQKENI. V trimming: 2 bases; J trimming: 4 bases; junction bases outside the gene matches: 1. The CDR3 length is 14 residues. CDR3 in amino acids: CASSPRTGADTQYF. In DNA, the CDR3 is TGTGCCAGCTCACCAAGGACAGGGGCAGATACGCAGTATTTT. Using reference TRBV18 and TRBJ2-3 for the parts outside the CDR3, the full variable domain is NAGVMQNPRHLVRRRGQEARLRCSPMKGHSHVYWYRQLPEEGLKFMVYLQKENIIDESGMPKERFSAEFPKEGPSILRIQQVVRGDSAAYFCASSPRTGADTQYFGPGTRLTVL.

The CDR3 loop reads CASSVEVRSREQYF. Written as DNA, the CDR3 is TGTGCCAGCAGCGTAGAAGTCCGGAGCAGGGAGCAGTACTTC. V usage is TRBV9 and J usage is TRBJ2-7; no clear D gene. V lost 0 bases to trimming and J lost 7 bases, with 14 bases between them. The CDR3 is made up of 14 amino acids. Germline V gives CDR1 SGDLS, CDR2 YYNGEE. Looking up the rest from reference TRBV9 and TRBJ2-7 gives the full variable domain: DSGVTQTPKHLITATGQRVTLRCSPRSGDLSVYWYQQSLDQGLQFLIQYYNGEERAKGNILERFSAQQFPDLHSELNLSSLELGDSALYFCASSVEVRSREQYFGPGTRLTVT.

This clone has only a few counts. This rearrangement joins TRBV5-4 to TRBJ2-7; 9 bases map to TRBD1. The CDR3 runs 14 residues. Germline CDR1 reads SGHNT; CDR2 reads YYREEE (reference sequence). Losses at the gene ends were 3 bases for V and 4 bases for J; bases not matched to a gene: 5. CDR3 protein: CASSYGTGRYEQYF. The CDR3 bases are TGTGCCAGCAGCTACGGGACAGGGCGGTACGAGCAGTACTTC.

The chain carries TRBV6-4 and TRBJ2-7; D possibly corresponds to TRBD2 (5 bases). CDR3 length equals 15 residues. V was shortened by 0 bases and J by 1 base, with 10 bases between the two germline ends. Per the germline V gene, CDR1 is MRHNA and CDR2 is SNTAGT. DNA of the CDR3: TGTGCCAGCAGTGACTCTGGAGGCCAGTCCTACGAGCAGTACTTC. It translates to CASSDSGGQSYEQYF.

This chain links TRBV7-8 with TRBJ1-2, with D maybe TRBD1 (5 bases). Per germline, CDR1 SGHVS and CDR2 FQNEAQ. The V end was cut by 3 bases, the J end by 0 bases, with 8 bases between. This CDR3 region has 14 residues. Here the CDR3 reads CASSLGLPNYGYTF. The DNA of the CDR3 is TGTGCCAGCAGCTTGGGACTTCCTAACTATGGCTACACCTTC. Looking up the rest from reference TRBV7-8 and TRBJ1-2 gives the full variable domain: GAGVSQSPRYKVAKRGQDVALRCDPISGHVSLFWYQQALGQGPEFLTYFQNEAQLDKSGLPSDRFFAERPEGSVSTLKIQRTQQEDSAVYLCASSLGLPNYGYTFGSGTRLTVV.

The chain uses TRBV18 and TRBJ1-5; D unclear. The CDR3 consists of 16 residues. V shed 3 bases and J shed 4 bases, with 16 bases lying between them. Germline assignment: CDR1 KGHSH and CDR2 LQKENI. The CDR3 region is CASSPVKSAGNQPQHF. DNA for the CDR3: TGTGCCAGCTCACCCGTTAAGTCCGCCGGGAATCAGCCCCAGCATTTT.

The chain uses TRBV7-9 and TRBJ1-1, with D hard to call. The CDR3 spans 15 residues. Between the trimmed V and J ends, which lost 4 bases and 0 bases, there was a span of 12 bases. Germline-derived CDR1 and CDR2 are SEHNR and FQNEAQ (reference sequence). The CDR3 reads CASSYPAGMNTEAFF. The CDR3 DNA sequence: TGTGCCAGCAGCTACCCCGCGGGGATGAACACTGAAGCTTTCTTT. Full variable domain (outside the CDR3, taken from reference TRBV7-9 and TRBJ1-1): DTGVSQNPRHKITKRGQNVTFRCDPISEHNRLYWYRQTLGQGPEFLTYFQNEAQLEKSRLLSDRFSAERPKGSFSTLEIQRTEQGDSAMYLCASSYPAGMNTEAFFGQGTRLTVV.

V usage is TRBV6-1 and J usage is TRBJ2-1; 11 bases align to TRBD2. The CDR3 is 15 residues long. Unmatched junction bases numbered 8, after V lost 3 bases and J lost 10 bases. Germline V gene lookup returns CDR1 MNHNS and CDR2 SASEGT. CDR3 residues: CASSDRLAGGGEQFF. In DNA form, the CDR3 reads TGTGCCAGCAGTGACAGATTAGCGGGGGGGGGCGAGCAGTTCTTC.

In nucleotides, the CDR3 is TGTGCCTGTCGGGTAGCGGGTAACAATGAGCAGTTCTTC. This encodes CACRVAGNNEQFF. The V and J genes are TRBV30 and TRBJ2-1, with 7 bases fitting TRBD2. Germline CDR1 is GTSNPN and CDR2 is SVGIG (reference sequence). There are 13 residues in the CDR3. With 6 bases clipped from V and 5 bases from J, the junction kept 7 bases outside the gene matches.

V is TRBV7-9 and J is TRBJ2-3; tentatively, D is TRBD1 (6 bases). Germline CDR1 SEHNR, CDR2 FQNEAQ (reference sequence). This CDR3 has 16 residues. Trimming pared 5 bases from V and 1 base from J, leaving 16 bases between. DNA of the CDR3: TGTGCCAGCAGCCCCGGGACGAGGACAGGCACAGATACGCAGTATTTT. Protein product: CASSPGTRTGTDTQYF.

The chain combines TRBV27 with TRBJ1-1; D uncertain. In germline, CDR1 is MNHEY, CDR2 SMNVEV (reference sequence). This CDR3 is built from 13 residues. V lost 7 bases and J 6 bases, leaving 15 bases between the germline ends. The CDR3 DNA sequence: TGTGCCAGCATGAAGGAGATCGCAGCTGAAGCTTTCTTT. This sequence encodes CASMKEIAAEAFF.

This clone appeared a few times. The rearrangement joins TRBV2 to TRBJ1-2, with unresolved D. V lost 5 bases, J lost 3 bases, and 10 bases lay in between. The CDR3 sequence is 13 residues long. CDR1 is SNHLY, CDR2 FYNNEI, per germline. CDR3 protein: CASSLGGYYGYTF. DNA of the CDR3: TGTGCCAGCAGTCTTGGCGGTTACTATGGCTACACCTTC.

This chain joins TRBV13 and TRBJ1-2; D remains unclear. The germline CDR1 and CDR2 sequences are PRHDT and FYEKMQ (reference sequence). This CDR3 comprises 12 residues. The germline V and J ends were trimmed by 0 bases and 6 bases, with 5 bases remaining between them. CDR3 nucleotide sequence: TGTGCCAGCAGCTTAGGCAGCCATGGCTACACCTTC. It translates to CASSLGSHGYTF. The whole variable domain, filled in from reference TRBV13 and TRBJ1-2, reads AAGVIQSPRHLIKEKRETATLKCYPIPRHDTVYWYQQGPGQDPQFLISFYEKMQSDKGSIPDRFSAQQFSDYHSELNMSSLELGDSALYFCASSLGSHGYTFGSGTRLTVV.

V usage is TRBV6-1 and J usage is TRBJ1-1; D unresolved. The germline gives CDR1 MNHNS, CDR2 SASEGT. The CDR3 contains 13 residues. The germline V and J ends were trimmed by 8 bases and 0 bases, with 10 bases remaining between them. CDR3 bases: TGTGCCAGCCGCCGGGATTTGAACACTGAAGCTTTCTTT. This gives the protein CASRRDLNTEAFF.